One and the same sample provided the 16 T cell receptor beta chains below, sequenced in a study of cytomegalovirus exposure and HLA in healthy donors. PCR employed 60 Vbeta and 13 Jbeta primers. TCRdb's table, derived via immunoSEQ multiplex PCR, lists solely in-frame clones and lacks some. The table records 150,000 or so clones, 84% of them present only once. The sample was PBMCs. These TCRs come from a boy aged 2-15 years in good health and CMV-seronegative.

J is TRBJ2-7 and V is TRBV18; TRBD1 matches at 9 bases. The CDR3 covers 13 residues. V gave up 5 bases and J gave up 4 bases; unmatched junction bases: 3. In germline, CDR1 is KGHSH, CDR2 LQKENI. The CDR3 bases are TGTGCCAGCTCAACGGACAGGGGATACGAGCAGTACTTC. It specifies CASSTDRGYEQYF.

This clone was seen more than once but under ten times. The chain links TRBV10-1 to TRBJ2-7, with D possibly being TRBD2 (6 bases). The CDR3 loop spans 16 amino acids. Trimming stripped 0 bases from V and 6 bases from J, with 18 bases between. Germline V CDR1 and CDR2: WNHNN, SYGVQD (reference sequence). The CDR3, as DNA: TGCGCCAGCAGTGAGTCCCCTCGGGAGAACCGCTTCGAGCAGTACTTC. Its translation is CASSESPRENRFEQYF.

The chain is built from TRBV6-1 and TRBJ2-1; D is possibly TRBD2 (5 bases). The CDR3 runs to 15 residues. CDR1 and CDR2 from the germline V gene are MNHNS and SASEGT. Trimming pared 9 bases from V and 0 bases from J, leaving 15 bases between. The CDR3 sequence is CASNRGSSSYNEQFF. CDR3 DNA sequence: TGTGCCAGTAATCGAGGGAGCAGCTCCTACAATGAGCAGTTCTTC.

The rearrangement links TRBV7-2 to TRBJ2-2; no reliable D call. The CDR3 length is 15 residues. V was clipped by 5 bases and J by 4 bases, with 14 bases between them. Germline V gene data show CDR1 as SGHTA and CDR2 as FQGNSA. The DNA of the CDR3 is TGTGCCAGCAGCCCCCTGGCGGTTCTCACCGGGGAGCTGTTTTTT. Translated, it gives CASSPLAVLTGELFF.

The J gene is TRBJ2-2, the V gene TRBV19; D unclear. Germline V gives CDR1 LNHDA, CDR2 SQIVND (reference sequence). The V end lost 7 bases, the J end lost 9 bases, and 9 bases lay between the germline ends. CDR3 length equals 11 residues. CDR3 coding DNA: TGTGCCAGTACCCCCCATTGGGAGCTGTTTTTT. Translated, it gives CASTPHWELFF.

CDR3 sequence: CASSLEDSYEQYF. CDR3 coding DNA: TGCGCCAGCAGCTTGGAAGACAGCTACGAGCAGTACTTC. The rearrangement links TRBV5-1 to TRBJ2-7; D is possibly TRBD1 (5 bases). Germline CDR1 is SGHRS and CDR2 is YFSETQ. V gave up 0 bases and J gave up 3 bases, with 7 bases separating them. This CDR3 is 13 amino acids long.

V is TRBV4-1 and J is TRBJ2-1; perhaps TRBD2 as D (6 bases). Germline lookup yields CDR1 MGHRA and CDR2 YSYEKL. This CDR3 contains 14 residues. V lost 0 bases and J lost 8, with 11 bases in between. This chain's CDR3 is CASSQDPGVDEQFF. Written as DNA, the CDR3 is TGCGCCAGCAGCCAAGATCCGGGAGTTGATGAGCAGTTCTTC.

The J gene is TRBJ1-2, the V gene TRBV2; maybe TRBD1 (6 bases). The CDR3 has 14 amino acids. V was clipped by 5 bases and J by 1 base, with 11 bases between them. In germline, CDR1 is SNHLY, CDR2 FYNNEI. This CDR3 reads CASSTQGFNYGYTF. CDR3 DNA sequence: TGTGCCAGCAGTACTCAGGGGTTTAACTATGGCTACACCTTC.

This clone was counted a single time. The chain recombines TRBV4-1 with TRBJ2-3, with 9 bases lining up with TRBD2. This CDR3 spans 17 amino acids. Germline V CDR1 and CDR2: MGHRA, YSYEKL. The junction had 6 bases not matched to a gene; V was cut back by 0 bases and J by 2 bases. CDR3 residues: CASSQEAAGGFTDTQYF. Here the CDR3 DNA reads TGCGCCAGCAGCCAAGAGGCAGCGGGAGGTTTCACAGATACGCAGTATTTT.

The chain recombines TRBV4-1 with TRBJ2-7; tentative D call: TRBD2 (6 bases). Trimming removed 1 base from V and 2 bases from J, with 12 bases in between. The CDR3 extends over 15 amino acids. From germline, CDR1 is MGHRA and CDR2 YSYEKL. The CDR3 DNA sequence: TGCGCCAGCAGCCAAGCATTAGCGGCTACCTACGAGCAGTACTTC. Translation: CASSQALAATYEQYF.

The rearrangement links TRBV6-1 to TRBJ1-4; D might be TRBD1 (6 bases). CDR3 length: 14 amino acids. Per the germline V gene, CDR1 is MNHNS and CDR2 is SASEGT. Trimming cost V 2 bases and J 5 bases, with 9 bases left between them. As DNA, the CDR3 is TGTGCCAGCAGTGAAAGGGGGGGGAATGAAAAACTGTTTTTT. Amino acid sequence: CASSERGGNEKLFF.

This clone was detected once. This chain joins TRBV11-2 and TRBJ1-1; possible D gene TRBD1, 6 bases. The CDR3 is 13 residues long. V dropped 1 base and J dropped 10 bases, with 13 bases sitting between them. Germline V lookup: CDR1 SGHAT, CDR2 FQNNGV. Here the CDR3 reads CASSLGGGGVAFF. The CDR3 DNA reads TGTGCCAGCAGCTTAGGAGGGGGAGGGGTAGCTTTCTTT.

The rearrangement uses TRBV11-3 and TRBJ2-1, with 13 positions matching TRBD2. The CDR3 sequence is 17 residues long. CDR1 is SGHNT, CDR2 YENEEA, per germline. With 1 base clipped from V and 6 bases from J, the junction kept 6 bases outside the gene matches. This CDR3 is CASSLVTSGRALNEQFF. CDR3 nucleotides: TGTGCCAGCAGCTTAGTAACTAGCGGGAGGGCCCTCAATGAGCAGTTCTTC. Full variable domain (missing parts from reference TRBV11-3 and TRBJ2-1): EAGVVQSPRYKIIEKKQPVAFWCNPISGHNTLYWYLQNLGQGPELLIRYENEEAVDDSQLPKDRFSAERLKGVDSTLKIQPAELGDSAVYLCASSLVTSGRALNEQFFGPGTRLTVL.

The table lists this clone with a few counts. An end of the junction does not agree with germline; a read error may underlie this. J is TRBJ1-2 and V is TRBV7-9; 11 nucleotides align to TRBD1. This CDR3 is 15 amino acids long. In germline, CDR1 is SEHNR, CDR2 FQNEAQ (reference sequence). The CDR3 reads CSSSLSGTGGYGYTF. As DNA, the CDR3 is TGTTCCAGCAGCCTCTCCGGGACAGGGGGCTATGGCTACACCTTC. Full variable domain (outside the CDR3, taken from reference TRBV7-9 and TRBJ1-2): DTGVSQNPRHKITKRGQNVTFRCDPISEHNRLYWYRQTLGQGPEFLTYFQNEAQLEKSRLLSDRFSAERPKGSFSTLEIQRTEQGDSAMYLCSSSLSGTGGYGYTFGSGTRLTVV.

This chain connects TRBV5-8 to TRBJ2-3; 7 nucleotides match TRBD2. V lost 7 bases and J lost 0; bases outside the gene matches: 8. CDR1 and CDR2 from the germline V gene are SGHTS and YDEGEE. This CDR3 comprises 15 residues. The CDR3 sequence: CASSLSGTSTDTQYF. CDR3 nucleotides: TGTGCCAGCTCCCTCAGCGGGACTAGCACAGATACGCAGTATTTT.

The rearrangement links TRBV18 to TRBJ2-7, with 9 positions matching TRBD1. Unmatched junction bases numbered 2, after V lost 0 bases and J lost 2 bases. The V gene's germline CDR1 is KGHSH and CDR2 LQKENI. The CDR3 is made up of 15 amino acids. CDR3 nucleotides: TGTGCCAGCTCACCACCGGACAGGGGTGCCTACGAGCAGTACTTC. It codes for CASSPPDRGAYEQYF.